The sequence of this T cell receptor (beta chain) was determined in a study of regulatory T cells in long-lasting Graves disease. This clonotype was observed a few times. The germline V gene encodes CDR1 MDHEN and CDR2 SYDVKM. The V and J ends lost 3 bases and 2 bases respectively, with 14 bases between them. This CDR3 spans 16 amino acids. Arm-PCR of CDR3 regions and iRepertoire HTBI primers were used to build TCR beta libraries. Original processing notes: Identified segments across samples numbered about 56 TRBV and approximately 14 TRBJ. Each CDR3 protein is one row after TCRdb ran MiXCR on the multiplex PCR reads. The V and J calls and clone size come from TCRdb's table, not from the authors' own analysis. Among 650,000 to 850,000 distinct CDR3 sequences listed, approximately 31% were seen once. Time point described: persistent/refractory GD, antithyroid drugs over 5 years with positive TRAb. TCR sequences were obtained from RNA taken from PBMCs.

The sequences come from peripheral blood mononuclear cells (PBMCs), collected when the disease was refractory, from a patient treated with antithyroid drugs. The chain has TRBV28 and TRBJ1-5; D gene unclear. This clonotype was obtained from a female donor with Graves disease. CDR3 in DNA: TGTGCCAGCAGTTTGCTGGTGGGCTTGGGCAATCAGCCCCAGCATTTT. Amino acids: CASSLLVGLGNQPQHF.